Described below is a single TCR beta chain sequence and its context. Its antigen remains unknown. Assay used: immunoSEQ multiplex PCR; TCRdb lists only in-frame clones, some missing. This sample has about 480,000 clones, with around 79% found just once. The sample originates from a study of shared clonotypes between healthy human individuals. Study-wide results and limits: Donor scarcity curtailed the genetic and exposure-history diversity represented herein.

The V end was cut by 1 base, the J end by 5 bases, with 7 bases between. The germline gives CDR1 SGHKS, CDR2 YYEKEE (reference sequence). The CDR3 has 13 amino acids. This clonotype was obtained from a woman aged 40 to 50 in good health. Some clones in this sample may be carry-over from other donors' samples. V is TRBV5-5 and J is TRBJ1-5, with D perhaps matching TRBD1 (5 bases). Sequencing was performed on PBMCs. The CDR3 bases are TGTGCCAGCAGCTTGCAGGGAGATCAGCCCCAGCATTTT. Residues: CASSLQGDQPQHF.